This TCR beta chain was sequenced in a study of T cell responses to AZD1222 COVID-19 vaccine. Overall study findings and caveats: Clonal diversity was possibly underestimated, and white British individuals and females predominated among donors.

Repertoires were generated with immunoSEQ multiplex PCR, while TCRdb's copy carries only in-frame clones and drops some. The sample consists of 200,000 to 300,000 clones, roughly 93% of them appearing once. The CDR3 runs 13 residues. Trimming took off 4 bases at V and 3 bases at J, with 8 bases between the two ends. Germline-derived CDR1 and CDR2 are LGHDT and YNNKEL (reference sequence). This clone showed up just once. Antigen: not known. Different DNA sequences within this sample yield the same CDR3. The source of this sequence is an adult in good health. The chain employs TRBV3-1 (or the pseudogene TRBV3-2) and TRBJ2-3, with D maybe TRBD2 (6 bases). The sample consisted of peripheral blood, taken on day 0 of AZD1222 vaccination. The CDR3 nucleotides are TGTGCCAGCAGCCCCCGGGGGACAGATACGCAGTATTTT. This encodes CASSPRGTDTQYF.